This TCR beta chain emerged from a study of blood T cell repertoires in COVID-19 (dated by TCRdb to between 2020 and 2021). About the study as a whole: Samples covering the acute and convalescent phases of COVID-19 were provided by collaborators in the United States, Italy and Spain. The repertoires were made available in a free public database intended to serve as a resource for research on the immune response to SARS-CoV-2. Where available, HLA class I and class II types were obtained from metadata supplied by the sample provider rather than from assay-based typing. A de-identified subject ID, COVID-19 status, age in years and sex were almost always included in the sample metadata. The prospective study material was composed of cDNA or gDNA derived from T cells, B-cell-depleted T cells, or PBMCs. Samples were obtained from the ongoing ImmuneRACE study (first 160 participants) and from over a thousand subjects provided by 6 global collaborators. Subjects who had been exposed to COVID-19, were actively infected with it, or had recovered from it provided the deeply sampled blood TCRbeta repertoires that made up the dataset. What the work shows at the level of the full study, not this receptor alone: The quantity of clinical and demographic metadata differed by source and by participant and was supplied without curation.

The immunoSEQ Assay, a bias-controlled multiplex PCR, was used to amplify TCRbeta CDR3 regions from genomic DNA. Under the source paper's analysis protocol: Nucleated cell counts per sample were estimated from amplification of reference gene primers within the assay. To quantify the absolute abundance of each unique TCRbeta CDR3 rearrangement, sequence reads were collapsed and filtered. For each sample, productive Simpson clonality was calculated as the square root of Simpson's diversity index over productive rearrangements. Imported from immuneACCESS, the table was reduced by TCRdb to in-frame sequences with V and J called. These copies leave out some clones; in studies compared against another copy, an unresolved V gene accounts for under half, and the cause of the remainder is not known. Clonal size and the V and J genes are those of that table, whereas D and trimming came from the DNA. The table for this sample lists a few hundred thousand clones; around 84% of them were counted only once. The top ten hold more than 0.95% of the sample.

A word on this clone: Its antigen is unknown. There are no base qualities to consult, and no much larger clone falls within one base. Other nucleotide sequences in the sample specify the same CDR3.

Collaborating institutions collected whole blood in K2EDTA tubes following their own protocols. For TCRbeta analysis, collaborators shipped samples in one of three forms: frozen whole blood, isolated PBMCs, or DNA extracted from either of those sample types. The CDR3 covers 13 residues, taking in both the cysteine and the phenylalanine. The entry retains the CDR3 DNA only, 39 bases that are in frame from base 1. The V and J ends are trimmed by 6 bases and 0 bases, leaving 6 bases between them. The TCR was taken from a human donor with acute or convalescent COVID-19. The donor label of this sample is uncertain. The sequence links TRBV12-3 or TRBV12-4 to TRBJ1-3; confidence is insufficient to name the D gene. Material for sequencing was peripheral blood. The CDR3 is CASSTASGNTIYF. The DNA reads TGTGCCAGCAGCACAGCCTCTGGAAACACCATATATTTT.